Each of the 21 T cell receptor beta chains below was sequenced from the same sample in a study of cytotoxic CD8 clonotypes in ibrutinib-treated CLL. The protocol was immunoSEQ multiplex PCR, while the TCRdb copy is restricted to in-frame clones and leaves out a portion. The sample shows about 150,000 clones, roughly 83% of them seen only once. The sequencing used PBMCs, collected after 12 months of ibrutinib treatment. All receptors derive from a human donor with chronic lymphocytic leukemia.

The genes are TRBV25-1 and TRBJ1-1, with D tentatively TRBD1 (5 bases). The V end was cut by 6 bases, the J end by 2 bases, with 13 bases between. Germline V CDR1 and CDR2: MGHDK, SYGVNS. The CDR3 sequence is 14 residues long. The CDR3 region is CASRKWGDNTEAFF. CDR3 coding DNA: TGTGCCAGCAGAAAGTGGGGGGACAACACTGAAGCTTTCTTT.

Here the CDR3 DNA reads TGTGCCAGCAGCAAACACAGGGGGCGAGGGACTGAAGCTTTCTTT. Translated, it gives CASSKHRGRGTEAFF. The rearrangement uses TRBV11-2 and TRBJ1-1, with 9 bases matching TRBD1. CDR1 is SGHAT and CDR2 is FQNNGV in the germline V gene. Unmatched junction bases numbered 9, after V lost 5 bases and J lost 5 bases. This CDR3 is 15 amino acids long.

This chain links TRBV4-1 with TRBJ1-1; D not certain. Germline CDR1 reads MGHRA; CDR2 reads YSYEKL. The CDR3 spans 16 residues. Trimming stripped 0 bases from V and 6 bases from J, with 17 bases between. In nucleotides, the CDR3 is TGCGCCAGCAGCCAAGAGGTCTCGGGTAATTGGGCTGAAGCTTTCTTT. Protein: CASSQEVSGNWAEAFF.

The chain joins TRBV6-5 to TRBJ1-5; weak D call: TRBD1 (5 bases). V was pared by 0 bases and J by 5 bases, with 11 bases between. This CDR3 contains 15 residues. In germline, CDR1 is MNHEY, CDR2 SVGAGI. The CDR3 coding sequence is TGTGCCAGCAGTTACTCTGCAGGGCTGTATCAGCCCCAGCATTTT. Its protein product is CASSYSAGLYQPQHF.

The V gene is TRBV5-1, the J gene TRBJ2-1; 7 nucleotides align to TRBD2. CDR1 and CDR2 (germline): SGHRS, YFSETQ. This CDR3 spans 12 amino acids. Unmatched junction bases numbered 2, after V lost 2 bases and J lost 9 bases. CDR3: CASSLPGGEQFF. CDR3 coding DNA: TGCGCCAGCAGCTTACCGGGGGGTGAGCAGTTCTTC.

The chain carries TRBV11-3 and TRBJ2-1, with 7 bases matching TRBD2. Trimming took 1 base from V and 1 from J; bases not matched to a gene: 1. Per germline, CDR1 SGHNT and CDR2 YENEEA. CDR3 length: 15 residues. CDR3 protein: CASSLAGGSYNEQFF. CDR3 DNA sequence: TGTGCCAGCAGCTTAGCGGGAGGATCCTACAATGAGCAGTTCTTC.

The rearrangement links TRBV5-6 to TRBJ2-7, with 12 bases identical to TRBD2. Germline V lookup: CDR1 SGHDT, CDR2 YYEEEE. V trimming: 6 bases; J trimming: 2 bases; junction bases outside the gene matches: 3. The CDR3 spans 14 residues. The CDR3 DNA follows: TGTGCCAGCATACCTAGCGGGAGGGCCTACGAGCAGTACTTC. Residues: CASIPSGRAYEQYF.

The chain couples TRBV4-1 to TRBJ1-5; D uncertain. CDR3 length: 20 amino acids. CDR1 MGHRA and CDR2 YSYEKL come from the germline V gene. V shed 4 bases and J shed 3 bases, with 28 bases lying between them. CDR3 bases: TGCGCCAGCAGCCCCGTTGGGGTGCGAGTCGGCTCGAGGGCCAATCAGCCCCAGCATTTT. Translated: CASSPVGVRVGSRANQPQHF.

V usage is TRBV7-9 and J usage is TRBJ2-3; D may correspond to TRBD1 or TRBD2 (6 bases each). This CDR3 comprises 17 residues. V gave up 6 bases and J gave up 0 bases, with 19 bases separating them. Germline V gene sequence: CDR1 SEHNR, CDR2 FQNEAQ (reference sequence). The CDR3 nucleotides read TGTGCCAGCAGGGAGGGGGGACACGCAACAAGCACAGATACGCAGTATTTT. It encodes CASREGGHATSTDTQYF. The full variable domain, completed using reference TRBV7-9 and TRBJ2-3, is DTGVSQNPRHKITKRGQNVTFRCDPISEHNRLYWYRQTLGQGPEFLTYFQNEAQLEKSRLLSDRFSAERPKGSFSTLEIQRTEQGDSAMYLCASREGGHATSTDTQYFGPGTRLTVL.

This chain uses TRBV30 with TRBJ2-7; D remains ambiguous. Germline V gives CDR1 GTSNPN, CDR2 SVGIG (reference sequence). V shed 5 bases and J shed 5 bases, with 19 bases lying between them. This CDR3 has 14 amino acids. The CDR3 DNA reads TGTGCCTGGTGCCAGCTCAAGGGAACAAACGAGCAGTACTTC. Its translation: CAWCQLKGTNEQYF. The variable domain in full, completed from reference TRBV30 and TRBJ2-7, reads SQTIHQWPATLVQPVGSPLSLECTVEGTSNPNLYWYRQAAGRGLQLLFYSVGIGQISSEVPQNLSASRPQDRQFILSSKKLLLSDSGFYLCAWCQLKGTNEQYFGPGTRLTVT.

This clone was counted between two and nine times. The J gene is TRBJ2-7, the V gene TRBV7-8; D is undetermined. The CDR3 spans 12 residues. CDR1 and CDR2 (germline): SGHVS, FQNEAQ. Deletions cut 1 base from V and 4 bases from J, with 5 bases between. CDR3 residues: CASSLVGYEQYF. The CDR3 DNA reads TGTGCCAGCAGCTTAGTAGGGTACGAGCAGTACTTC.

This clone was observed a few times. J is TRBJ2-1 and V is TRBV19; D uncertain. V gave up 6 bases and J gave up 3 bases, with 12 bases separating them. Germline values: CDR1 LNHDA, CDR2 SQIVND (reference sequence). The CDR3 runs 14 residues. DNA of the CDR3: TGTGCCAGTAGAAAATCCGCCAACTACAATGAGCAGTTCTTC. Protein: CASRKSANYNEQFF.

The chain employs TRBV7-2 and TRBJ1-1; TRBD1 agrees at 9 bases. CDR1 is SGHTA, CDR2 FQGNSA, per germline. The CDR3 sequence is 14 residues long. With 5 bases clipped from V and 4 bases from J, the junction kept 5 bases outside the gene matches. The CDR3: CASSPNRGLTEAFF. The CDR3 nucleotides are TGTGCCAGCAGCCCGAACAGGGGGCTCACTGAAGCTTTCTTT.

The rearrangement joins TRBV7-9 to TRBJ1-1; D remains unclear. With 8 bases removed from V and 7 bases from J, the gap between germline ends came to 11 bases. The CDR3 has 11 amino acids. Germline V CDR1 and CDR2: SEHNR, FQNEAQ (reference sequence). The CDR3 spells CASDSGIEAFF. The CDR3 nucleotides read TGTGCCAGCGACTCGGGTATTGAAGCTTTCTTT. Drawing the rest from reference TRBV7-9 and TRBJ1-1, the complete variable domain is DTGVSQNPRHKITKRGQNVTFRCDPISEHNRLYWYRQTLGQGPEFLTYFQNEAQLEKSRLLSDRFSAERPKGSFSTLEIQRTEQGDSAMYLCASDSGIEAFFGQGTRLTVV.

The chain is built from TRBV5-1 and TRBJ1-4, with 8 bases identical to TRBD1. Per the germline V gene, CDR1 is SGHRS and CDR2 is YFSETQ. The length of the CDR3 is 17 residues. V was clipped by 0 bases and J by 7 bases; unmatched bases: 11. CDR3 residues: CASSLGPTGTGGEKLFF. CDR3 coding DNA: TGCGCCAGCAGCTTGGGCCCCACCGGGACAGGCGGTGAAAAACTGTTTTTT.

This clone was recorded once. This chain joins TRBV5-1 and TRBJ2-7, with TRBD2 as a possible D gene (6 bases). Germline loops: CDR1 SGHRS, CDR2 YFSETQ. Trimming pared 0 bases from V and 2 bases from J, leaving 12 bases between. The CDR3 is made up of 15 amino acids. CDR3 in amino acids: CASSLDTSRPYEQYF. In DNA, the CDR3 is TGCGCCAGCAGCTTGGATACTAGCAGACCCTACGAGCAGTACTTC.

This chain joins TRBV6-1 and TRBJ2-1; tentatively, D is TRBD2 (5 bases). CDR3 size: 15 residues. With 1 base removed from V and 8 bases from J, the gap between germline ends came to 15 bases. Per germline, CDR1 MNHNS and CDR2 SASEGT. CDR3 in DNA: TGTGCCAGCAGTGAAGATCCCCGGGGTTTTTATGAGCAGTTCTTC. Protein: CASSEDPRGFYEQFF.

The chain links TRBV18 to TRBJ1-1; 8 bases are a match to TRBD1. From germline, CDR1 is KGHSH and CDR2 LQKENI. CDR3 length equals 14 residues. The J segment lost 5 bases and the V segment lost 5 bases, leaving 7 bases of the junction unmatched. The CDR3, as DNA: TGTGCCAGCTCATCCCAGGACAGGGTAACTGAAGCTTTCTTT. It encodes CASSSQDRVTEAFF.

The CDR3 is CASVKQRGFLNTEAFF. DNA for the CDR3: TGTGCTAGTGTGAAGCAGCGCGGCTTTTTGAACACTGAAGCTTTCTTT. The chain links TRBV12-5 to TRBJ1-1, with D uncertain. The germline V and J ends were trimmed by 7 bases and 0 bases, with 18 bases remaining between them. Germline V gives CDR1 LGHNT, CDR2 FRNRAP. The CDR3 has 16 residues. Complete variable domain (other parts from reference TRBV12-5 and TRBJ1-1): DARVTQTPRHKVTEMGQEVTMRCQPILGHNTVFWYRQTMMQGLELLAYFRNRAPLDDSGMPKDRFSAEMPDATLATLKIQPSEPRDSAVYFCASVKQRGFLNTEAFFGQGTRLTVV.

J is TRBJ2-1 and V is TRBV7-9, with 8 bases lining up with TRBD2. In germline, CDR1 is SEHNR, CDR2 FQNEAQ (reference sequence). The J segment lost 8 bases and the V segment lost 5 bases, leaving 11 bases of the junction unmatched. The CDR3 covers 15 residues. CDR3 DNA sequence: TGTGCCAGCAGCAAGACTAGCGCACCTAGGGATGAGCAGTTCTTC. This translates into CASSKTSAPRDEQFF.

This sequence joins TRBV10-3 and TRBJ2-7; 13 bases map to TRBD2. V shed 2 bases, J shed 4 bases, and the junction held 5 bases outside the gene matches. Germline V gene sequence: CDR1 ENHRY, CDR2 SYGVKD. The CDR3 loop spans 16 amino acids. The CDR3 DNA follows: TGTGCCATCAGTGAGCCCGGACTAGCGGGAGAGTACGAGCAGTACTTC. Translation: CAISEPGLAGEYEQYF.